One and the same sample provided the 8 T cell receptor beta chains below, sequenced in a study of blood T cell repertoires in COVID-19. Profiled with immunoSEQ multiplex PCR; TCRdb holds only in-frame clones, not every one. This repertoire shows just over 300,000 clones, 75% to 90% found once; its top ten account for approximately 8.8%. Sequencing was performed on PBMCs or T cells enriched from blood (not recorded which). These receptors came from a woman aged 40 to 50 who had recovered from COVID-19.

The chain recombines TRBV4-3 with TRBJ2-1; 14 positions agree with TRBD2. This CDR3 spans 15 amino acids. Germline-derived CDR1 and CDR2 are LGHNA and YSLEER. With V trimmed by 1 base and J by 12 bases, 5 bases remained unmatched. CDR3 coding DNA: TGCGCCAGCAGCCAAGGCAGACTAGCGGGGGGGCGGCAGTTCTTC. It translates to CASSQGRLAGGRQFF.

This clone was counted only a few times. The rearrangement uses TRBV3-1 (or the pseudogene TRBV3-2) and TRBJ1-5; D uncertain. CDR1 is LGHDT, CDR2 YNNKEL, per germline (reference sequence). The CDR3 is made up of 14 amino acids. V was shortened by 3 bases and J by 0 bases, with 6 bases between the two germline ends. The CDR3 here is CASSHRNSNQPQHF. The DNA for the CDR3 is TGTGCCAGCAGCCACAGAAATAGCAATCAGCCCCAGCATTTT.

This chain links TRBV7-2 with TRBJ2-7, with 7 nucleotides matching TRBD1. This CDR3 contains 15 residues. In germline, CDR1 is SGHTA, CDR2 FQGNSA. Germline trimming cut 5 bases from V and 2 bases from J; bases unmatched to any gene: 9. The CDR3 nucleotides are TGTGCCAGCAGCCGGGACAGCTCGGGACCCTACGAGCAGTACTTC. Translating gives CASSRDSSGPYEQYF.

The CDR3, as DNA: TGCAGCGTTTTGCCGACTGACGGGGTCCACTACAATGAGCAGTTCTTC. Residues: CSVLPTDGVHYNEQFF. The genes are TRBV29-1 and TRBJ2-1; perhaps TRBD2 as D (5 bases). Deletions cut 5 bases from V and 3 bases from J, with 20 bases between. The CDR3 totals 16 residues. The germline V gene has CDR1 SQVTM and CDR2 ANQGSEA.

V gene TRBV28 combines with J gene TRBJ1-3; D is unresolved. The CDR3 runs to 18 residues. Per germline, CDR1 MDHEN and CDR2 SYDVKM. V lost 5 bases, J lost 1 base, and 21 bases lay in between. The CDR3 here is CASSAAPGPEKSGNTIYF. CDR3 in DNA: TGTGCCAGCAGTGCAGCCCCGGGTCCTGAAAAATCTGGAAACACCATATATTTT.

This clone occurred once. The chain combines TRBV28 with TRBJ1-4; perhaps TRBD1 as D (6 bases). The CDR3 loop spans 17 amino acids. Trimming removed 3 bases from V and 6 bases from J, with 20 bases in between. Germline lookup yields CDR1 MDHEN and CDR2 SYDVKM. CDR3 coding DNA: TGTGCCAGCAGTTTTGGGGGCCGAAGGCAGGCATATGAAAAACTGTTTTTT. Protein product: CASSFGGRRQAYEKLFF.

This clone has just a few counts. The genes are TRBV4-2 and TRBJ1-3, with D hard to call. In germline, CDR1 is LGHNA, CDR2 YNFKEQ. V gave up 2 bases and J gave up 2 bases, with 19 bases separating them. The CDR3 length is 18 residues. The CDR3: CASSQKKAGTLPGNTIYF. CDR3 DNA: TGTGCCAGCAGCCAAAAAAAGGCAGGAACCTTACCTGGAAACACCATATATTTT.

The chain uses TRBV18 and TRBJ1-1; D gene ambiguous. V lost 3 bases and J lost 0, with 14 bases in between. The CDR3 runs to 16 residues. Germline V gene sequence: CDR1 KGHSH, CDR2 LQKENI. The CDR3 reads CASSPGLPGMNTEAFF. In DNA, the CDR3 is TGTGCCAGCTCACCTGGACTGCCAGGAATGAACACTGAAGCTTTCTTT.